This T cell receptor beta chain was sequenced in a study of OX40 agonist ivuxolimab in advanced cancers. The length of the CDR3 is 12 residues. Germline assignment: CDR1 MNHNS and CDR2 SASEGT. Trimming removed 7 bases from V and 2 bases from J, with 9 bases in between. Profiled with immunoSEQ multiplex PCR; TCRdb holds only in-frame clones, not every one. The sample lists about 77,000 clones, about nine tenths occurring once. Whole-study findings and limits: Also present in some nonresponders was a low level of normalized T-cell clonal expansion. At 0.1 to 3.0 mg/kg and by week 6, clonal expansion occurred in CD4+ and CD8+ blood T cells.

A note on this clone: The antigen remains undetermined.

The chain combines TRBV6-1 with TRBJ2-7; unclear D gene. The TCR originated in an adult with an advanced solid tumor such as melanoma, head and neck, liver or kidney cancer. The sequenced sample was CD4+ or CD8+ T cells sorted from blood, obtained in a trial of the OX40 agonist ivuxolimab. In nucleotides, the CDR3 is TGTGCCAGCAATAAGTGGGCCTACGAGCAGTACTTC. This translates into CASNKWAYEQYF.